The sequence of this T cell receptor beta chain was determined in a study of blood T cell repertoires in COVID-19 (TCRdb year 2020). Background for the entire study: Samples from collaborators originated in the United States, Italy and Spain and spanned both the acute and convalescent phases of COVID-19. The prospective study material was composed of cDNA or gDNA derived from T cells, B-cell-depleted T cells, or PBMCs. The samples were drawn from two sources: the first 160 participants of the ongoing ImmuneRACE study, and fewer than 1,500 subjects contributed by 6 global collaborators. The sample metadata nearly always contained a de-identified subject ID, COVID-19 status, age in years and sex. The repertoires were released in a freely available public database meant as a resource for research on the immune response to SARS-CoV-2. Where available, HLA class I and class II types were obtained from metadata supplied by the sample provider rather than from assay-based typing. The dataset comprised deeply sampled blood TCRbeta repertoires from subjects exposed to, actively infected with, or recovered from COVID-19. The paper as a whole reports these results and caveats: How much clinical and demographic metadata was included differed by source and by participant, and the metadata was provided uncurated.

As encoded in the germline V gene (reference sequence), CDR1 is LGHDT while CDR2 is YNNKEL. CDR3 length: 13 amino acids, cysteine to phenylalanine. Here the CDR3 DNA is all that survives: 39 bases in frame from base 1. The germline ends are 6 bases apart after V is trimmed by 0 bases and J by 6 bases. The immunoSEQ Assay, a bias-controlled multiplex PCR, was used to amplify TCRbeta CDR3 regions from genomic DNA. The authors' analysis ran thus. Within the assay, amplification of reference gene primers was used to estimate how many nucleated cells each sample contained. To quantify the absolute abundance of each unique TCRbeta CDR3 rearrangement, sequence reads were collapsed and filtered. For each sample, productive Simpson clonality was calculated as the square root of Simpson's diversity index across productive rearrangements. The table comes from immuneACCESS by way of TCRdb, which keeps in-frame sequences with V and J called. Part of the clones is missing from these tables; in studies checked, under half for an unresolved V gene and the rest for unknown reasons. That table furnishes V, J and clone size, whereas the DNA furnished D and trimming. The sample table holds 150,000 to 250,000 clones, of which about 90% were seen once. More than 2% of the sample is in the top ten clones.

Concerning this clone: Its target antigen remains unknown. There are no base qualities to consult, and no much larger clone falls within one base.

In the prospective study, participants were roughly 18 to 95 years old, resided in fewer than 25 geographic areas of the United States, and were enrolled through a virtual design. In the prospective study, cohorts were assigned on the basis of participant-reported clinical history obtained from a screening survey and a study questionnaire. ImmuneRACE Cohort 3 recovered participants were defined by two consecutive negative NP/OP PCR tests, healthcare professional clearance, or symptom resolution. Mobile phlebotomists in the prospective study collected whole blood, serum and a nasopharyngeal or oropharyngeal swab from every participant. Prospective study participants could optionally give additional blood draws and questionnaires over an approximately 2-month period. Before DNA extraction, prospective study blood samples were shipped either frozen or at room temperature.

The receptor was isolated from a woman aged 25 to 39 who had recovered from COVID-19. The sequence is built from TRBV3-1 (or the pseudogene TRBV3-2) and TRBJ1-3; the D gene is not confidently resolved. Material: PBMCs or T cells enriched from blood (not recorded which). The bases read TGTGCCAGCAGCCAAGATCTAGAAAACACCATATATTTT. Translated, it reads CASSQDLENTIYF.